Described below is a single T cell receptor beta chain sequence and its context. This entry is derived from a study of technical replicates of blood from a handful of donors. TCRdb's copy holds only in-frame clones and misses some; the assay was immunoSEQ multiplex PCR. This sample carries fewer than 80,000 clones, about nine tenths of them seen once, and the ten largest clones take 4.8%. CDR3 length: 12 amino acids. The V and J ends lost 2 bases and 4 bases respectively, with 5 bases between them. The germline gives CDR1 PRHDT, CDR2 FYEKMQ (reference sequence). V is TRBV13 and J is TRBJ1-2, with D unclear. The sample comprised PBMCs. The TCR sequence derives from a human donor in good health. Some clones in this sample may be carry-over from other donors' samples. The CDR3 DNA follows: TGTGCCAGCAGCTTATTCGGCTATGGCTACACCTTC. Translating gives CASSLFGYGYTF. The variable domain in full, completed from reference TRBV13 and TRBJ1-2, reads AAGVIQSPRHLIKEKRETATLKCYPIPRHDTVYWYQQGPGQDPQFLISFYEKMQSDKGSIPDRFSAQQFSDYHSELNMSSLELGDSALYFCASSLFGYGYTFGSGTRLTVV.